This TCR beta chain was found in a study of PD-L1 blockade in urothelial cancer. General study results and limits: More expansion of tumor-associated blood clones, seen at 3 weeks, marked durable-benefit patients.

With V trimmed by 6 bases and J by 4 bases, 11 bases remained unmatched. This CDR3 comprises 15 residues. Germline-derived CDR1 and CDR2 are MDHEN and SYDVKM. For this clone: Its antigen remains unidentified.

The table came from immunoSEQ multiplex PCR; TCRdb's copy has only in-frame clones and leaves some out. The sample records approximately 50,000 clones, around 80% being singletons. Indicated time point: pretreatment peripheral blood. Each patient contributed between 1 and 8 total time points of blood mononuclear cells, pretreatment and during treatment. This clonotype originated in a man in his 70s with urothelial cancer. The sequencing used PBMCs, collected around atezolizumab (anti-PD-L1) treatment. The chain recombines TRBV28 with TRBJ1-2; TRBD1 agrees at 7 bases. The CDR3, as DNA: TGTGCCAGCAGGAATGGAGGACAGGCCCTCTATGGCTACACCTTC. It encodes CASRNGGQALYGYTF.